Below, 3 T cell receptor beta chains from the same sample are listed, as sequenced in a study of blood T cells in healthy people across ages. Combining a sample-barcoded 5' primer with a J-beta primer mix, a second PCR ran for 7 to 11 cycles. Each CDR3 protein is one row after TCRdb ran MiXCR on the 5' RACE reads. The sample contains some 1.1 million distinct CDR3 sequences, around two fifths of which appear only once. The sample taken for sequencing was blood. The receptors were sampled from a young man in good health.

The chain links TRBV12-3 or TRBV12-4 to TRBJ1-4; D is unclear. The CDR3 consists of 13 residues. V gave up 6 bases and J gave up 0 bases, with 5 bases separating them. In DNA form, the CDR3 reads TGTGCCAGCAGGAAAGCAACTAATGAAAAACTGTTTTTT. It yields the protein CASRKATNEKLFF.

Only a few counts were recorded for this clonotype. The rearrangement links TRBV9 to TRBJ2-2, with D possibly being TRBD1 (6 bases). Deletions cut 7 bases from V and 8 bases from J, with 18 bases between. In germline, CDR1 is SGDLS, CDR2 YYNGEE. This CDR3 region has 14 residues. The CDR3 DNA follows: TGTGCCAGCGGCACAGGGCGGCTGGGGGGGGAGCTGTTTTTT. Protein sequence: CASGTGRLGGELFF.

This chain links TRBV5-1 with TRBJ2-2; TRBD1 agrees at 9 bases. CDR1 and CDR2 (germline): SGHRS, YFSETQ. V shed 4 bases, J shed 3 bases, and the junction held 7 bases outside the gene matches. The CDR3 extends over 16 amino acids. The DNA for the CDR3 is TGCGCCAGCAGCCTTGATGGACAGGGGTACACCGGGGAGCTGTTTTTT. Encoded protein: CASSLDGQGYTGELFF.